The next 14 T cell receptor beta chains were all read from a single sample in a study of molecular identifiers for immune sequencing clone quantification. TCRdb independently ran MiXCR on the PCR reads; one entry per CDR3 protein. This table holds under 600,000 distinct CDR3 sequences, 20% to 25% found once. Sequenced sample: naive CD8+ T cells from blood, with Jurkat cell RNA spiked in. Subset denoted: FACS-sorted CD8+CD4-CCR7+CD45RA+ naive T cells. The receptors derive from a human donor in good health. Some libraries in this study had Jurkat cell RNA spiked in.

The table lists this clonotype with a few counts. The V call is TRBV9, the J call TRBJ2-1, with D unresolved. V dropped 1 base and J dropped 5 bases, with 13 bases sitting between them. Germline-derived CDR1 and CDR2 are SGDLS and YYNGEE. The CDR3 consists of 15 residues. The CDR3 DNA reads TGTGCCAGCAGCGTATACGAGAGGCCGGACAATGAGCAGTTCTTC. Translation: CASSVYERPDNEQFF.

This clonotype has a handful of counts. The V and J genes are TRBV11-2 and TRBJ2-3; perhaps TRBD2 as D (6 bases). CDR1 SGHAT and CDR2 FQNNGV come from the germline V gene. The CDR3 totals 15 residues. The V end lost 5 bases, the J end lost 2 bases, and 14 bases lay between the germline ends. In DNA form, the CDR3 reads TGTGCCAGCAGCCAGGGACTGAGCAACACAGATACGCAGTATTTT. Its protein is CASSQGLSNTDTQYF.

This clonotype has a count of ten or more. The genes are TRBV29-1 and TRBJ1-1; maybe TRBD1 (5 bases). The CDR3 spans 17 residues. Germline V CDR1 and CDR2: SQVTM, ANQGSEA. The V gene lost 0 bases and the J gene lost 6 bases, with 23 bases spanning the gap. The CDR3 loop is CSVEDESSREALAEAFF. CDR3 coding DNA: TGCAGCGTTGAAGATGAGAGTTCCAGGGAAGCCCTCGCTGAAGCTTTCTTT.

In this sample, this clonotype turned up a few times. CDR3 region: CATSAAGDQPQHF. The CDR3 DNA sequence: TGTGCCACCAGTGCAGCTGGTGATCAGCCCCAGCATTTT. The chain carries TRBV24-1 and TRBJ1-5; D ambiguous. Trimming took off 5 bases at V and 5 bases at J, with 9 bases between the two ends. The CDR3 consists of 13 residues. CDR1 is KGHDR, CDR2 SFDVKD, per germline.

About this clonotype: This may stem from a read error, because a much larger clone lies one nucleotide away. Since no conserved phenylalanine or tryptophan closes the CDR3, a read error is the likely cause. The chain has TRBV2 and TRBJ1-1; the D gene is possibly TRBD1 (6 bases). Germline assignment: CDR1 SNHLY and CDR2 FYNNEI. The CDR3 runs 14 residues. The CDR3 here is CASGEYRENTEAFL. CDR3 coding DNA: TGTGCCAGCGGTGAATACAGGGAGAACACTGAAGCTTTCCTT.

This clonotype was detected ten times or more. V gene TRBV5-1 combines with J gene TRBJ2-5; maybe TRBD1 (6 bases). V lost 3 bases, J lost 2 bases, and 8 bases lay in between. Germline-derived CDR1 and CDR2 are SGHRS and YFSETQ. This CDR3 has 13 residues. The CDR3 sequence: CASSWDTQETQYF. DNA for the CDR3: TGCGCCAGCAGCTGGGACACGCAAGAGACCCAGTACTTC.

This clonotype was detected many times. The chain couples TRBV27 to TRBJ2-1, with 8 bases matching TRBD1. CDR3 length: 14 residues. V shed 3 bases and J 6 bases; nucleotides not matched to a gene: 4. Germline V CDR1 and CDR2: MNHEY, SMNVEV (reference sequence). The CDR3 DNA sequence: TGTGCCAGCAGTTTTGGACAGGGAACCAATGAGCAGTTCTTC. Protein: CASSFGQGTNEQFF.

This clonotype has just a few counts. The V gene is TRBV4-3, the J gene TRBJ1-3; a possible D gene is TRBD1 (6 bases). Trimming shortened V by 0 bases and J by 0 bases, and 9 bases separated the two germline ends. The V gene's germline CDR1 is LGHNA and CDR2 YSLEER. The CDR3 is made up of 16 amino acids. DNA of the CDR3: TGCGCCAGCAGCCAAGATGACAGGACCTCTGGAAACACCATATATTTT. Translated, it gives CASSQDDRTSGNTIYF.

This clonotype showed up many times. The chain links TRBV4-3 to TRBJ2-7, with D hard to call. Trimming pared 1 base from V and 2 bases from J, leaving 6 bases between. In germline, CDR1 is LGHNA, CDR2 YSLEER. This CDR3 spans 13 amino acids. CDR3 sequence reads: CASSQVRAYEQYF. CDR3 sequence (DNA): TGCGCCAGCAGCCAAGTTCGGGCCTACGAGCAGTACTTC.

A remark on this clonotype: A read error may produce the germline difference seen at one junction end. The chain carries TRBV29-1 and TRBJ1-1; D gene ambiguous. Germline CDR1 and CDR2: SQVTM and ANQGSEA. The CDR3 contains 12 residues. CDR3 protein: CSATLQNTEAFF. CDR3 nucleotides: TGCAGCGCTACACTCCAGAACACTGAGGCTTTCTTT.

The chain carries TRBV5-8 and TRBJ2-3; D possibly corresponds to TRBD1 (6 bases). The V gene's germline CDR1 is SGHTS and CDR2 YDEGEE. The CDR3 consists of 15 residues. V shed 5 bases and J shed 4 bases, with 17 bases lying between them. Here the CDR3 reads CASSLRGTNPDTQYF. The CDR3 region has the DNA TGTGCCAGCAGTCTGAGGGGGACCAACCCAGATACGCAGTATTTT.

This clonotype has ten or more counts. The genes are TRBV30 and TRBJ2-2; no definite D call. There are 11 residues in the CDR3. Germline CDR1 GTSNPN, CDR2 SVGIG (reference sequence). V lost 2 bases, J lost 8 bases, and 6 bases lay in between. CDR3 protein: CAWSPFGELFF. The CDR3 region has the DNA TGTGCCTGGAGTCCCTTTGGGGAGCTGTTTTTT. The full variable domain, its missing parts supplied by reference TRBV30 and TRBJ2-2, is SQTIHQWPATLVQPVGSPLSLECTVEGTSNPNLYWYRQAAGRGLQLLFYSVGIGQISSEVPQNLSASRPQDRQFILSSKKLLLSDSGFYLCAWSPFGELFFGEGSRLTVL.

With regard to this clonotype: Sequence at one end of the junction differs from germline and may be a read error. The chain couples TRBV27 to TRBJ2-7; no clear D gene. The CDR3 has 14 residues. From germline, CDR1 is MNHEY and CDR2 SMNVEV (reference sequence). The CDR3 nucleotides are TGTGCCGGCAGTTTGGCCAGGACCTCCTACGAGCAGTACTTC. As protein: CAGSLARTSYEQYF.

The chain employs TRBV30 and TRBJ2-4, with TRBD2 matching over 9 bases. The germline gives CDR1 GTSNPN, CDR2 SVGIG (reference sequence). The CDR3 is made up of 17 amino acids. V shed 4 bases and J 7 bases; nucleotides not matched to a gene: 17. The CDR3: CAWNVGAGGLFGNIQYF. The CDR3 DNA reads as TGTGCCTGGAACGTAGGAGCGGGAGGTCTCTTTGGGAACATTCAGTACTTC.